The following is a T cell receptor (beta chain) sequence with its context. Antigen unknown. The data were obtained in a study of T cells in localized non-small cell lung cancer. Broader study findings: In the blood, greater T cell density corresponded to longer overall survival. In adjacent lung appeared a median about 58 of the top 100 tumor clones. Uninvolved adjacent lung had the highest recorded T cell clonality, with tumor below it. Sequencing involved a lone tumor region, leaving heterogeneity possible.

The V and J ends lost 3 bases and 3 bases, in that order; junction bases with no gene match: 8. There are 16 residues in the CDR3. Germline CDR1 is SGHDT and CDR2 is YYEEEE. TCRdb's copy holds only in-frame clones and misses some; the assay was immunoSEQ multiplex PCR. The profile shows tens of thousands of clones, around 84% of them singletons. This receptor was obtained from a man aged 18 to 49 with stage I lung adenocarcinoma. The starting material was peripheral blood, obtained before any cancer treatment. The rearrangement uses TRBV5-6 and TRBJ2-3; 9 bases align to TRBD1. In nucleotides, the CDR3 is TGTGCCAGCAGCTATTTCGGGACAGGGACTACAGATACGCAGTATTTT. This sequence encodes CASSYFGTGTTDTQYF.